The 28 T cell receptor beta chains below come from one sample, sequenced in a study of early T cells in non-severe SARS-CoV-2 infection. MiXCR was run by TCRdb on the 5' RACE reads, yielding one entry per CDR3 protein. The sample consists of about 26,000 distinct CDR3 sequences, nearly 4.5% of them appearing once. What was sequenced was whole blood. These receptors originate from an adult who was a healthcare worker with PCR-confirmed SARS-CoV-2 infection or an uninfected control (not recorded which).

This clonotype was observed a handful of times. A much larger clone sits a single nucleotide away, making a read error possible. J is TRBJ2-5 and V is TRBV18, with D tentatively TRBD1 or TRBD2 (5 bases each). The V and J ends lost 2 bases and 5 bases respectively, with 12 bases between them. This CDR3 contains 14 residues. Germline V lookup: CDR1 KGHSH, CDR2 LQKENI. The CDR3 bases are TGTGCCAGCTCACCAGAGGGGCGGAGTGAGACCCAGTACTTC. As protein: CASSPEGRSETQYF. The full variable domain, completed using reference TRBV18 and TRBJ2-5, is NAGVMQNPRHLVRRRGQEARLRCSPMKGHSHVYWYRQLPEEGLKFMVYLQKENIIDESGMPKERFSAEFPKEGPSILRIQQVVRGDSAAYFCASSPEGRSETQYFGPGTRLLVL.

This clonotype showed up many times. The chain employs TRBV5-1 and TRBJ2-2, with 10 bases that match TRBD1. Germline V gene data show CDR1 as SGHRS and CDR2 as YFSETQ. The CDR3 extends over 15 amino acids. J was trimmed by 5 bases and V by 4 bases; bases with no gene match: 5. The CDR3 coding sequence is TGCGCCAGCAGCCCGGGACAGGGGATGACCGGGGAGCTGTTTTTT. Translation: CASSPGQGMTGELFF. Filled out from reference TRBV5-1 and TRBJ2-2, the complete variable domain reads KAGVTQTPRYLIKTRGQQVTLSCSPISGHRSVSWYQQTPGQGLQFLFEYFSETQRNKGNFPGRFSGRQFSNSRSEMNVSTLELGDSALYLCASSPGQGMTGELFFGEGSRLTVL.

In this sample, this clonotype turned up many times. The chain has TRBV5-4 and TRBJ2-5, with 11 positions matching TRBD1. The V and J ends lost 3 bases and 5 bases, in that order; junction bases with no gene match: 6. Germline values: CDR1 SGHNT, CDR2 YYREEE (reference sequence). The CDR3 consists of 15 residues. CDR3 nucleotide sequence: TGTGCCAGCAGCTGGAGGACAGGGGGCGCGGAGACCCAGTACTTC. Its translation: CASSWRTGGAETQYF.

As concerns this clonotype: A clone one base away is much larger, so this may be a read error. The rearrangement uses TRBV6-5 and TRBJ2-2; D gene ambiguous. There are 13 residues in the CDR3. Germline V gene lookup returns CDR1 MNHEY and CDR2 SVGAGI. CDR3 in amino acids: CTTHGPTTGELFF. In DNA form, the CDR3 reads TGTACCACCCACGGACCGACCACCGGGGAGCTGTTTTTT.

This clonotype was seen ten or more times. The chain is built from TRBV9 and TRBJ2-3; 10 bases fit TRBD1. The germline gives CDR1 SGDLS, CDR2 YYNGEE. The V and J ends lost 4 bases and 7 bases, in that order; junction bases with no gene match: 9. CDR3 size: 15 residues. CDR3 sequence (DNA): TGTGCCAGCAGCCCGGGACAGGGGATGGCGCATACGCAGTATTTT. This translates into CASSPGQGMAHTQYF. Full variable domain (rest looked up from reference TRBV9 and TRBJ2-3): DSGVTQTPKHLITATGQRVTLRCSPRSGDLSVYWYQQSLDQGLQFLIQYYNGEERAKGNILERFSAQQFPDLHSELNLSSLELGDSALYFCASSPGQGMAHTQYFGPGTRLTVL.

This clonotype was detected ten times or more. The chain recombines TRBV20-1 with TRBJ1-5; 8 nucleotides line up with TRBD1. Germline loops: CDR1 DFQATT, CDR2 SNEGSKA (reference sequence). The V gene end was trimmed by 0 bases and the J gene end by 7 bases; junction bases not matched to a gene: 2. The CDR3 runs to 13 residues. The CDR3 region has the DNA TGCAGTGCTAGAGAGACAGGGGTACAGCCCCAGCATTTT. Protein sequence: CSARETGVQPQHF.

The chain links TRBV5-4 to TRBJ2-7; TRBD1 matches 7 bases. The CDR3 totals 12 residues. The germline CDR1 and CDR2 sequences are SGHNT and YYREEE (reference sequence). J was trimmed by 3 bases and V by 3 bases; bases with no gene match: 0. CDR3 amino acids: CASSWDSYEQYF. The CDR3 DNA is TGTGCCAGCAGCTGGGACAGCTACGAGCAGTACTTC. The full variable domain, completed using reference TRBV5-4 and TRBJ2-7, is ETGVTQSPTHLIKTRGQQVTLRCSSQSGHNTVSWYQQALGQGPQFIFQYYREEENGRGNFPPRFSGLQFPNYSSELNVNALELDDSALYLCASSWDSYEQYFGPGTRLTVT.

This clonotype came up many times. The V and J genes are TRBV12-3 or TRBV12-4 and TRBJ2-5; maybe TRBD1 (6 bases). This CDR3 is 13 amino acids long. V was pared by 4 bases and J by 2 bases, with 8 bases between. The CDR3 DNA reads TGTGCCAGCAGTTACAGGGCTCAAGAGACCCAGTACTTC. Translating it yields CASSYRAQETQYF.

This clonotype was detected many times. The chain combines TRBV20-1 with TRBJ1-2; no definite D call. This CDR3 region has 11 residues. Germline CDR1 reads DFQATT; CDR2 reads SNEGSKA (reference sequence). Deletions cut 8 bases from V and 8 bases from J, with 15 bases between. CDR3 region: CSTWTAGGYTF. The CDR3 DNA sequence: TGCAGTACCTGGACGGCCGGGGGCTACACCTTC.

The CDR3, as DNA: TGTGCCAGCAGTTACACCTCCTACGAGCAGTACTTC. Translated, it gives CASSYTSYEQYF. This chain joins TRBV6-2 or TRBV6-3 and TRBJ2-7; D not resolved. From germline, CDR1 is MNHEY and CDR2 SVGEGT. V shed 2 bases and J shed 0 bases, with 2 bases lying between them. The CDR3 has 12 residues.

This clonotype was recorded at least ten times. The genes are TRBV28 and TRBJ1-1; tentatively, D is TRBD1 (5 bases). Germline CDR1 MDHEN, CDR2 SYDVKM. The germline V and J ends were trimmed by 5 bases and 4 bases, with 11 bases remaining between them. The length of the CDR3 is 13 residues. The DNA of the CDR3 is TGTGCCAGCAGTCCGGGACGGCCCACTGAAGCTTTCTTT. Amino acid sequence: CASSPGRPTEAFF.

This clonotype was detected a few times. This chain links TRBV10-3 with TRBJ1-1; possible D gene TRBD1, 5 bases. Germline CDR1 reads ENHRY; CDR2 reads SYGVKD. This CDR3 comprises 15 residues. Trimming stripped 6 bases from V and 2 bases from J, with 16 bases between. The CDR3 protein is CAISKTESPNTEAFF. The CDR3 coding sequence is TGTGCCATCAGCAAGACAGAGTCGCCCAACACTGAAGCTTTCTTT.

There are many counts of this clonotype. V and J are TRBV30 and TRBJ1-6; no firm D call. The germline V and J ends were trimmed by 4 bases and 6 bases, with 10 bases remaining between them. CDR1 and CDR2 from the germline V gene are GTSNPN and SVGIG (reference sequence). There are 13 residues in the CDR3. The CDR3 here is CAWTETSNSPLHF. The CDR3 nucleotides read TGTGCCTGGACCGAGACGAGTAATTCACCCCTCCACTTT.

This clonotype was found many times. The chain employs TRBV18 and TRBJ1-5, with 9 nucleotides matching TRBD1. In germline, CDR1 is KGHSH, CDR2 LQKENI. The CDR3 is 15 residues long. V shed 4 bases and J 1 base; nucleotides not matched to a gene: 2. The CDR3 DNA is TGTGCCAGCTCACTCGGGACAGGGAGCAATCAGCCCCAGCATTTT. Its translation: CASSLGTGSNQPQHF.

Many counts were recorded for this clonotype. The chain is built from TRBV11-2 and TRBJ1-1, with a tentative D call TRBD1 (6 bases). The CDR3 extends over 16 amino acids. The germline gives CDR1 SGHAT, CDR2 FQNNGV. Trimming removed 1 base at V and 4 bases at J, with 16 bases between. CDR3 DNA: TGTGCCAGCAGCTTAGGGTACGGGGGGCGGGTCACTGAAGCTTTCTTT. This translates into CASSLGYGGRVTEAFF.

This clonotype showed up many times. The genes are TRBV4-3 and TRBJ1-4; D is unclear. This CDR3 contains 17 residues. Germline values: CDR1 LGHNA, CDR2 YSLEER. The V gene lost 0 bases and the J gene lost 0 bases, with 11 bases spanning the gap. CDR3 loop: CASSQDSPVPTNEKLFF. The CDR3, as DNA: TGCGCCAGCAGCCAAGACAGTCCGGTACCAACTAATGAAAAACTGTTTTTT.

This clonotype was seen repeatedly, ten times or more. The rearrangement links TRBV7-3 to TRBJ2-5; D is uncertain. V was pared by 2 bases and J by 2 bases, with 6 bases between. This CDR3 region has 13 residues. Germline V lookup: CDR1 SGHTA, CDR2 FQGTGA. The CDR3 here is CASSLRSQETQYF. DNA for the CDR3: TGTGCCAGCAGCTTACGGTCTCAAGAGACCCAGTACTTC.

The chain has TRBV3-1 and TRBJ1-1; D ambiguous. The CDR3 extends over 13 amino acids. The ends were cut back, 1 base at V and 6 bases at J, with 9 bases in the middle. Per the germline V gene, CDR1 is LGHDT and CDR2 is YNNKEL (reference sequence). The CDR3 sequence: CASSQVTGAEAFF. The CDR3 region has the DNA TGTGCCAGCAGCCAAGTAACGGGCGCTGAAGCTTTCTTT.

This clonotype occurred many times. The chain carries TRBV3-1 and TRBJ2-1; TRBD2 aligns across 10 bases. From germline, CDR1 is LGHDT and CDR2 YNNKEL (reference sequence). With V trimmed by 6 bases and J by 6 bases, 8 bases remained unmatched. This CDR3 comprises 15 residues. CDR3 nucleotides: TGTGCCAGCAGGGGGGAGACTAGCGGGTTCAATGAGCAGTTCTTC. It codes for CASRGETSGFNEQFF.

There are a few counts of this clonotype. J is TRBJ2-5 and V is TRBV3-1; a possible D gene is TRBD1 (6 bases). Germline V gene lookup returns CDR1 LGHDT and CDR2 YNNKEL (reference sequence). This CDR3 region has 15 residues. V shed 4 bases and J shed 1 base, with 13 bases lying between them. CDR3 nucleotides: TGTGCCAGCAGCCGCAAGACAGGCGCCCAAGAGACCCAGTACTTC. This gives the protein CASSRKTGAQETQYF.

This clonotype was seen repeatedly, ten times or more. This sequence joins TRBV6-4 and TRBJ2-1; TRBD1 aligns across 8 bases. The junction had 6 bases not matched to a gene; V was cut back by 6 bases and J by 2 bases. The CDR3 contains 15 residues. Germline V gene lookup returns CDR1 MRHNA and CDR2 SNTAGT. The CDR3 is CASRATGEAYNEQFF. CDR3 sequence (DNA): TGTGCCAGCAGAGCGACAGGGGAGGCCTACAATGAGCAGTTCTTC.

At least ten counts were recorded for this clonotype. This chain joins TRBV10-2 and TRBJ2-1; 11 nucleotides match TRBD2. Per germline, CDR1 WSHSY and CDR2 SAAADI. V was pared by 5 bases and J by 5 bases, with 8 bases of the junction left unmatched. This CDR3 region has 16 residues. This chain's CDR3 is CASSRTLAGGDNEQFF. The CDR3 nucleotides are TGCGCCAGCAGTCGTACTTTAGCGGGGGGGGACAATGAGCAGTTCTTC.

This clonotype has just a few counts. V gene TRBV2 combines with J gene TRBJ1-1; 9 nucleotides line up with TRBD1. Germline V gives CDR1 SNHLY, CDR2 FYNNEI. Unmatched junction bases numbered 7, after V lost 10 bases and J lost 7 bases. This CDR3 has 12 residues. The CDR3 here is CATVTGGYEAFF. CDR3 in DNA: TGTGCCACCGTAACAGGGGGCTATGAAGCTTTCTTT.

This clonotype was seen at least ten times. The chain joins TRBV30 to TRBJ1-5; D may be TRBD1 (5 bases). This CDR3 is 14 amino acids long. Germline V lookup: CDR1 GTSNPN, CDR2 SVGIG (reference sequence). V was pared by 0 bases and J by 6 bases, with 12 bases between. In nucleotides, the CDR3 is TGTGCCTGGAGTGTACAGTGGGGACCTCAGCCCCAGCATTTT. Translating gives CAWSVQWGPQPQHF.

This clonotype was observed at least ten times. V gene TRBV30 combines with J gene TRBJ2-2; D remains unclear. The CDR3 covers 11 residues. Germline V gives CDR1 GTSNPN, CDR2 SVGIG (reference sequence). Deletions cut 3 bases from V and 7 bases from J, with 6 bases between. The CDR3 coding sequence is TGTGCCTGGAGAGGCGGCGGGGAGCTGTTTTTT. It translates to CAWRGGGELFF.

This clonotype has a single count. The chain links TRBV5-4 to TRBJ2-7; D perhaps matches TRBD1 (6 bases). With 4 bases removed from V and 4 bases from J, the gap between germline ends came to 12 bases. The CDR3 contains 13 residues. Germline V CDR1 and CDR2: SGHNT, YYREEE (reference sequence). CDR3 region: CASSGGQSYEQYF. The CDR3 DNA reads TGTGCCAGCAGCGGCGGACAGTCGTACGAGCAGTACTTC.

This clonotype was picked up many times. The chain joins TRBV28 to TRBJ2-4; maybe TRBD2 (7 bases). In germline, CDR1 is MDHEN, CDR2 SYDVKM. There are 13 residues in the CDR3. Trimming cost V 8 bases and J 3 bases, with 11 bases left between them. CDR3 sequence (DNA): TGTGCCAGCGGGGGGGCTGACAAAAACATTCAGTACTTC. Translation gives CASGGADKNIQYF.

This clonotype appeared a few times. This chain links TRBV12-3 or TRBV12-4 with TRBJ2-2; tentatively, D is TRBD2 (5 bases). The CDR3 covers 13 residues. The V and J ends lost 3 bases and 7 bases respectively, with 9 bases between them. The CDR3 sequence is CASSFQAGGELFF. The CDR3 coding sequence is TGTGCCAGCAGTTTCCAGGCGGGCGGGGAGCTGTTTTTT.